What follows are 7 T cell receptor beta chains derived from one specimen sequenced in a study of CD8+ T cells in alopecia areata. cDNA reverse transcribed from extracted RNA served as the sequencing template. Data came from immunoSEQ multiplex PCR; TCRdb stores just in-frame clones and leaves some out. This table has over 85,000 clones, nearly 45% appearing once. Sequencing was done on a sample of CD4+ T cells sorted from blood. The receptor set was obtained from a human donor with alopecia areata.

The rearrangement links TRBV29-1 to TRBJ2-5, with unresolved D. The V gene's germline CDR1 is SQVTM and CDR2 ANQGSEA. CDR3 length: 17 residues. The V and J ends lost 0 bases and 0 bases respectively, with 17 bases between them. Here the CDR3 reads CSVEDLHQVLYQETQYF. As DNA, the CDR3 is TGCAGCGTTGAAGATCTTCACCAGGTACTATACCAAGAGACCCAGTACTTC.

The genes are TRBV19 and TRBJ1-1, with D uncertain. V lost 6 bases and J 5 bases, leaving 13 bases between the germline ends. CDR1 and CDR2 from the germline V gene are LNHDA and SQIVND (reference sequence). The CDR3 runs 13 residues. The CDR3 DNA reads as TGTGCCAGTAGCCTCCCATTAGAGACTGAAGCTTTCTTT. Amino acids: CASSLPLETEAFF.

The chain has TRBV5-6 and TRBJ2-5; no clear D gene. V was pared by 1 base and J by 4 bases, with 11 bases between. The V gene's germline CDR1 is SGHDT and CDR2 YYEEEE. The CDR3 runs 14 residues. DNA for the CDR3: TGTGCCAGCAGCTTGAGGTCAGAAGGAGAGACCCAGTACTTC. Amino acids: CASSLRSEGETQYF. The variable domain in full, completed from reference TRBV5-6 and TRBJ2-5, reads DAGVTQSPTHLIKTRGQQVTLRCSPKSGHDTVSWYQQALGQGPQFIFQYYEEEERQRGNFPDRFSGHQFPNYSSELNVNALLLGDSALYLCASSLRSEGETQYFGPGTRLLVL.

This clone was counted between two and nine times. The genes are TRBV29-1 and TRBJ2-1, with TRBD1 as a possible D gene (6 bases). CDR1 is SQVTM and CDR2 is ANQGSEA in the germline V gene. The CDR3 totals 16 residues. V dropped 0 bases and J dropped 0 bases, with 12 bases sitting between them. This chain's CDR3 is CSVEDLTGSSYNEQFF. In nucleotides, the CDR3 is TGCAGCGTTGAAGACCTTACAGGGAGCTCCTACAATGAGCAGTTCTTC.

V gene TRBV29-1 combines with J gene TRBJ1-3; no reliable D call. In germline, CDR1 is SQVTM, CDR2 ANQGSEA. The CDR3 extends over 13 amino acids. Trimming left V 1 base short and J 0 bases short, with 4 bases between. DNA for the CDR3: TGCAGCGTTGAAGCTGTCTCTGGAAACACCATATATTTT. Translated, it gives CSVEAVSGNTIYF.

The chain uses TRBV18 and TRBJ1-1; TRBD1 matches 8 bases. Looked up from germline, CDR1 is KGHSH and CDR2 is LQKENI. V was clipped by 6 bases and J by 5 bases; unmatched bases: 11. The CDR3 has 15 residues. The CDR3 DNA reads TGTGCCAGCTCCAATAACAGGGGGAGAGGGACTGAAGCTTTCTTT. This sequence encodes CASSNNRGRGTEAFF.

The genes are TRBV18 and TRBJ2-1; 12 nucleotides agree with TRBD1. Losses at the gene ends were 1 base for V and 8 bases for J; bases not matched to a gene: 3. CDR3 length equals 15 residues. Per germline, CDR1 KGHSH and CDR2 LQKENI. The CDR3 DNA sequence: TGTGCCAGCTCACCACGGGACAGGGGGCTTGATGAGCAGTTCTTC. The encoded protein is CASSPRDRGLDEQFF.